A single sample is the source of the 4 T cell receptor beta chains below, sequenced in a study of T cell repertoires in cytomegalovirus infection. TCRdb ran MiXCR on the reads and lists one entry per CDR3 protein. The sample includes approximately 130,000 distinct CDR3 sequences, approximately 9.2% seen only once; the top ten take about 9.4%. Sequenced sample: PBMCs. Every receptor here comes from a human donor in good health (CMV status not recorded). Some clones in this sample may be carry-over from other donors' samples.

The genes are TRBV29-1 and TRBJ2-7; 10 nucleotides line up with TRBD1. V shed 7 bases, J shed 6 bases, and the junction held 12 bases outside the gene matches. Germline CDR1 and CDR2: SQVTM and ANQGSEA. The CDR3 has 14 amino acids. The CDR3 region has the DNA TGCAGCGCCCGAAAGCCCGGGACAGGGGTCGAGCAGTACTTC. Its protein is CSARKPGTGVEQYF.

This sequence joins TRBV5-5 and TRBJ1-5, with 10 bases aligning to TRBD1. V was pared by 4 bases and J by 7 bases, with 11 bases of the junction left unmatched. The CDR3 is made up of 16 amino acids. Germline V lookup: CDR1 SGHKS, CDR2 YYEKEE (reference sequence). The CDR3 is CASSPRGTGESQPQHF. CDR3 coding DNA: TGTGCCAGCAGCCCCCGGGGGACAGGGGAGAGCCAGCCCCAGCATTTT.

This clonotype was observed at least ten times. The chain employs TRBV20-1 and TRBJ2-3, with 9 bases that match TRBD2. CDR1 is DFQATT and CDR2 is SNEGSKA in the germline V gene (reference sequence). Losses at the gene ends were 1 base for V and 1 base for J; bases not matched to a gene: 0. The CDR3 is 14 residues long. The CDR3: CSARGTSGTDTQYF. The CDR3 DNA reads TGCAGTGCTAGAGGGACTAGCGGCACAGATACGCAGTATTTT.

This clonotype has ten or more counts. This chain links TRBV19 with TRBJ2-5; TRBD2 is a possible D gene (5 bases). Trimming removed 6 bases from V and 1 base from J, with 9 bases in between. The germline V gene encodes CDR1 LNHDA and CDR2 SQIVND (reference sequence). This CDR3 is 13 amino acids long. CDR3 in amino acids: CASRRATQETQYF. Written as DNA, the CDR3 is TGTGCCAGTAGGCGGGCAACCCAAGAGACCCAGTACTTC.